Given below is one TCR beta chain in context. This CDR3 contains 14 residues. CDR1 and CDR2 from the germline V gene are KGHDR and SFDVKD. Trimming took 1 base from V and 10 from J, leaving 15 bases between them. This sample's TCRbeta library carried unique molecular identifier barcodes. TCRdb redid the calling of the PCR reads with MiXCR, one entry per CDR3 protein. The sample shows some 600,000 distinct CDR3 sequences, 16% of them seen only once. This sample is drawn from a study of T-cell reconstitution after alpha-beta-depleted transplantation in children. The chain uses TRBV24-1 and TRBJ1-1; perhaps TRBD1 as D (5 bases). The origin of this receptor is a human donor who donated a stem cell graft to a child with acute myeloid leukemia. The sample here was PBMCs from the stem cell graft donor, taken from the stem cell graft. The CDR3 spells CATSDLDSEHGAFF. In DNA, the CDR3 is TGTGCCACCAGTGATTTAGACAGCGAACACGGAGCTTTCTTT.